Following are 18 T cell receptor beta chains from one sample sequenced in a study of cytomegalovirus exposure and HLA in healthy donors. Primers for the PCR totalled 60 Vbeta and 13 Jbeta. Libraries were prepared by immunoSEQ multiplex PCR; TCRdb keeps only in-frame clonotypes and omits some of them. This sample carries about 200,000 clones, 75% to 90% of them seen once, and the ten largest clones take around 0.3%. Material: PBMCs. The receptors stem from a woman aged 25 to 39 in good health and CMV-seronegative.

This clone was observed a few times. V and J are TRBV6-5 and TRBJ2-5; 8 bases are a match to TRBD2. From germline, CDR1 is MNHEY and CDR2 SVGAGI. J lost 2 bases, V lost 0 bases, and 5 bases had no gene match. The CDR3 sequence is 16 residues long. DNA for the CDR3: TGTGCCAGCAGTTACTCTCCAGCGGGAGCTCAAGAGACCCAGTACTTC. It specifies CASSYSPAGAQETQYF.

This clone was recorded a few times. The chain links TRBV6-5 to TRBJ2-6, with a tentative D call TRBD2 (7 bases). This CDR3 is 15 amino acids long. The germline V and J ends were trimmed by 6 bases and 0 bases, with 9 bases remaining between them. The V gene's germline CDR1 is MNHEY and CDR2 SVGAGI. The CDR3 DNA sequence: TGTGCCAGCAGGCGGGGGCGCTCTGGGGCCAACGTCCTGACTTTC. Translated: CASRRGRSGANVLTF.

J is TRBJ2-7 and V is TRBV18, with 7 bases lining up with TRBD2. The V and J ends lost 5 bases and 5 bases, in that order; junction bases with no gene match: 12. There are 15 residues in the CDR3. Germline V lookup: CDR1 KGHSH, CDR2 LQKENI. CDR3 DNA sequence: TGTGCCAGCTCATCAAAGACTAGCCGAGGACACGAGCAGTACTTC. Protein: CASSSKTSRGHEQYF.

V gene TRBV5-6 combines with J gene TRBJ2-3; D remains unclear. Germline V gene lookup returns CDR1 SGHDT and CDR2 YYEEEE. CDR3 length equals 13 residues. Trimming cost V 6 bases and J 2 bases, with 10 bases left between them. CDR3 nucleotides: TGTGCCAGCACACGAGTCCCCACAGATACGCAGTATTTT. Amino acids: CASTRVPTDTQYF. Full variable domain (rest looked up from reference TRBV5-6 and TRBJ2-3): DAGVTQSPTHLIKTRGQQVTLRCSPKSGHDTVSWYQQALGQGPQFIFQYYEEEERQRGNFPDRFSGHQFPNYSSELNVNALLLGDSALYLCASTRVPTDTQYFGPGTRLTVL.

The chain has TRBV7-3 and TRBJ2-1, with D tentatively TRBD1 (5 bases). CDR1 is SGHTA and CDR2 is FQGTGA in the germline V gene. The CDR3 is 14 residues long. V lost 1 base and J 7 bases, leaving 11 bases between the germline ends. The CDR3 DNA sequence: TGTGCCAGCAGCTTAAATTTCAGGGATAATGAGCAGTTCTTC. This gives the protein CASSLNFRDNEQFF.

The chain employs TRBV15 and TRBJ2-7; TRBD1 matches 9 bases. The germline V gene has CDR1 LNHNV and CDR2 YYDKDF (reference sequence). This CDR3 spans 12 amino acids. V lost 4 bases and J lost 6; bases outside the gene matches: 1. CDR3 DNA: TGTGCCACCAGCATGACAGGGGGCGAGCAGTACTTC. Protein product: CATSMTGGEQYF.

V gene TRBV9 combines with J gene TRBJ1-1, with D hard to call. The CDR3 has 16 amino acids. V was clipped by 4 bases and J by 0 bases, with 16 bases between them. Germline V CDR1 and CDR2: SGDLS, YYNGEE. In DNA form, the CDR3 reads TGTGCCAGCAGCAAGTATAGTAGCAGCTTGAACACTGAAGCTTTCTTT. This codes for CASSKYSSSLNTEAFF.

This clone occurred once. The J gene is TRBJ2-3, the V gene TRBV9; TRBD1 matches at 10 bases. This CDR3 is built from 14 residues. Germline CDR1 SGDLS, CDR2 YYNGEE. Germline trimming cut 4 bases from V and 6 bases from J; bases unmatched to any gene: 5. The chain's CDR3 is CASSTGTGVDTQYF. In DNA, the CDR3 is TGTGCCAGCAGCACCGGGACAGGGGTGGATACGCAGTATTTT. Full variable domain (remainder filled in from reference TRBV9 and TRBJ2-3): DSGVTQTPKHLITATGQRVTLRCSPRSGDLSVYWYQQSLDQGLQFLIQYYNGEERAKGNILERFSAQQFPDLHSELNLSSLELGDSALYFCASSTGTGVDTQYFGPGTRLTVL.

The rearrangement links TRBV2 to TRBJ2-7; a weak D match, TRBD2 (6 bases). Trimming cost V 7 bases and J 3 bases, with 10 bases left between them. Germline V lookup: CDR1 SNHLY, CDR2 FYNNEI. The CDR3 runs 12 residues. In DNA form, the CDR3 reads TGTGCCAGCATCCAGGAGGGCTACGAGCAGTACTTC. It codes for CASIQEGYEQYF.

The CDR3, as DNA: TGCGCCAGCAGCTCCCAGTTGTCCGAGCAGTACTTC. This gives the protein CASSSQLSEQYF. J is TRBJ2-7 and V is TRBV5-1, with unresolved D. CDR3 length: 12 residues. V was cut by 3 bases and J by 6 bases, with 10 bases left in between. Germline V CDR1 and CDR2: SGHRS, YFSETQ.

The table lists this clone with a count of one. This rearrangement joins TRBV11-2 to TRBJ2-7; 8 nucleotides agree with TRBD2. The germline CDR1 and CDR2 sequences are SGHAT and FQNNGV. The J segment lost 4 bases and the V segment lost 7 bases, leaving 3 bases of the junction unmatched. The CDR3 runs 12 residues. The CDR3 is CASIGGEYEQYF. Here the CDR3 DNA reads TGTGCCAGCATCGGGGGGGAGTACGAGCAGTACTTC.

The V and J genes are TRBV6-6 and TRBJ2-1, with TRBD2 matching 7 bases. With 5 bases clipped from V and 9 bases from J, the junction kept 13 bases outside the gene matches. The CDR3 covers 15 residues. Per the germline V gene, CDR1 is MNHNY and CDR2 is SVGAGI (reference sequence). CDR3: CASSPRTRGVGEQFF. The CDR3 bases are TGTGCCAGCAGTCCCCGAACCCGGGGGGTTGGTGAGCAGTTCTTC.

This clone was detected only a few times. This chain uses TRBV11-2 with TRBJ2-1, with a tentative D call TRBD2 (5 bases). CDR1 and CDR2 from the germline V gene are SGHAT and FQNNGV. V lost 3 bases to trimming and J lost 12 bases, with 15 bases between them. The CDR3 has 13 residues. The CDR3 sequence is CASSFASIRGQFF. CDR3 nucleotides: TGTGCCAGCAGCTTTGCTAGCATTAGAGGGCAGTTCTTC.

This chain joins TRBV7-9 and TRBJ1-1; a possible D gene is TRBD1 (6 bases). Trimming removed 5 bases at V and 4 bases at J, with 11 bases between. The CDR3 is 13 residues long. CDR1 and CDR2 from the germline V gene are SEHNR and FQNEAQ (reference sequence). Written as DNA, the CDR3 is TGTGCCAGCAGCCCAGAAGGGGGCACTGAAGCTTTCTTT. Protein sequence: CASSPEGGTEAFF.

This clone was seen more than once but under ten times. The rearrangement uses TRBV5-4 and TRBJ2-5, with D unresolved. Trimming took off 4 bases at V and 5 bases at J, with 12 bases between the two ends. From germline, CDR1 is SGHNT and CDR2 YYREEE (reference sequence). This CDR3 has 13 residues. Written as DNA, the CDR3 is TGTGCCAGCAGCCGTAGTAGTACGGAGACCCAGTACTTC. This gives the protein CASSRSSTETQYF.

The genes are TRBV29-1 and TRBJ1-1, with 11 bases that match TRBD1. The germline CDR1 and CDR2 sequences are SQVTM and ANQGSEA. J was trimmed by 1 base and V by 8 bases; bases with no gene match: 3. The CDR3 contains 13 residues. CDR3 nucleotides: TGCAGCACGGGGACAGGGGGGAACACTGAAGCTTTCTTT. Its translation: CSTGTGGNTEAFF.

The gene calls are TRBV28 and TRBJ2-1, with D possibly TRBD2 on 6 matching bases. Germline V gene lookup returns CDR1 MDHEN and CDR2 SYDVKM. The CDR3 has 12 residues. V lost 8 bases and J 6 bases, leaving 11 bases between the germline ends. The CDR3 protein is CASRGRVNEQFF. CDR3 DNA sequence: TGTGCCAGCCGGGGGAGAGTCAATGAGCAGTTCTTC. Variable domain in full (rest from reference TRBV28 and TRBJ2-1): DVKVTQSSRYLVKRTGEKVFLECVQDMDHENMFWYRQDPGLGLRLIYFSYDVKMKEKGDIPEGYSVSREKKERFSLILESASTNQTSMYLCASRGRVNEQFFGPGTRLTVL.

This clone was seen only a few times. The chain couples TRBV5-8 to TRBJ2-7; D is possibly TRBD2 (5 bases). Deletions cut 2 bases from V and 6 bases from J, with 12 bases between. CDR3 size: 13 residues. Per the germline V gene, CDR1 is SGHTS and CDR2 is YDEGEE. The CDR3 region has the DNA TGTGCCAGCAGCTTTACCGGGGTGGGCGAGCAGTACTTC. Its translation is CASSFTGVGEQYF.